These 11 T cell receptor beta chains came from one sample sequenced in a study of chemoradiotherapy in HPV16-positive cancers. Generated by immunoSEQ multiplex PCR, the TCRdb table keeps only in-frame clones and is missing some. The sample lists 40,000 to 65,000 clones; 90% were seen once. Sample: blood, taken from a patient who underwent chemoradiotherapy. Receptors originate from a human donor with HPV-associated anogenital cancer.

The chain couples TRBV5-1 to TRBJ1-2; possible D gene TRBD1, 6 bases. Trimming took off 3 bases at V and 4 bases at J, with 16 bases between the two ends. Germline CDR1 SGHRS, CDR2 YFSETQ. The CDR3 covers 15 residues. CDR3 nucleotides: TGCGCCAGCAGCTCCGGGACAACAGACCTCTATGGCTACACCTTC. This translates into CASSSGTTDLYGYTF.

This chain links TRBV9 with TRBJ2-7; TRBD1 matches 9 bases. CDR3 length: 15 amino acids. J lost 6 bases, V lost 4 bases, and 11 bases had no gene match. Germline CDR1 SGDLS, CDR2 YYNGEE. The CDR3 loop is CASSSRPQGAGEQYF. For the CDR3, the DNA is TGTGCCAGCAGCTCCCGCCCACAGGGGGCAGGCGAGCAGTACTTC.

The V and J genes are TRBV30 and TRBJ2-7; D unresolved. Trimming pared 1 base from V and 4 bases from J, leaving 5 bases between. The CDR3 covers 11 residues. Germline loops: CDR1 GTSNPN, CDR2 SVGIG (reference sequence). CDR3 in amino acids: CAWSAGYEQYF. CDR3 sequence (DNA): TGTGCCTGGAGTGCAGGATACGAGCAGTACTTC.

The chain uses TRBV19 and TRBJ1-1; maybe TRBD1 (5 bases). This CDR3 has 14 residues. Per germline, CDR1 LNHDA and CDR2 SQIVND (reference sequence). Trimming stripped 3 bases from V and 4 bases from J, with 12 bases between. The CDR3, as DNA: TGTGCCAGTAGTATTTCAGGGCTGCGCACTGAAGCTTTCTTT. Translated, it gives CASSISGLRTEAFF. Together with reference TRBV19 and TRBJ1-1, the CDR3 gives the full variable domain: DGGITQSPKYLFRKEGQNVTLSCEQNLNHDAMYWYRQDPGQGLRLIYYSQIVNDFQKGDIAEGYSVSREKKESFPLTVTSAQKNPTAFYLCASSISGLRTEAFFGQGTRLTVV.

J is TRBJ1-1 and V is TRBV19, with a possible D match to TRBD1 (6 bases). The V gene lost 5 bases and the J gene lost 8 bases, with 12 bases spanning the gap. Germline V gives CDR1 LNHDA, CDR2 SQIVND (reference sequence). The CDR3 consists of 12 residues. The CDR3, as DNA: TGTGCCAGTAGTTCGAGAGGGGGAGAAGCTTTCTTT. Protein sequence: CASSSRGGEAFF. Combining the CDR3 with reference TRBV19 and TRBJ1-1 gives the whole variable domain DGGITQSPKYLFRKEGQNVTLSCEQNLNHDAMYWYRQDPGQGLRLIYYSQIVNDFQKGDIAEGYSVSREKKESFPLTVTSAQKNPTAFYLCASSSRGGEAFFGQGTRLTVV.

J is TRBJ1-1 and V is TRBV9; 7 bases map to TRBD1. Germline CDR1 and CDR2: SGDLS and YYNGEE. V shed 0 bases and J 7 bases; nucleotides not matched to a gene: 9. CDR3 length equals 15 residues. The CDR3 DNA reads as TGTGCCAGCAGCGTAGCCGGCCCCCCAGGGGGTGAAGCTTTCTTT. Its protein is CASSVAGPPGGEAFF. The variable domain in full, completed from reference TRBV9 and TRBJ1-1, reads DSGVTQTPKHLITATGQRVTLRCSPRSGDLSVYWYQQSLDQGLQFLIQYYNGEERAKGNILERFSAQQFPDLHSELNLSSLELGDSALYFCASSVAGPPGGEAFFGQGTRLTVV.

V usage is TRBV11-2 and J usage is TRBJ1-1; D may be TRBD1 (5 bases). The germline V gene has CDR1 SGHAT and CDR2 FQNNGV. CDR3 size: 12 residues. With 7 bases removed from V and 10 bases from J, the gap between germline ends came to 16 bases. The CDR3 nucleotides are TGTGCCAGCACAGGAGGCGCGGGGGGAGCTTTCTTT. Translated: CASTGGAGGAFF.

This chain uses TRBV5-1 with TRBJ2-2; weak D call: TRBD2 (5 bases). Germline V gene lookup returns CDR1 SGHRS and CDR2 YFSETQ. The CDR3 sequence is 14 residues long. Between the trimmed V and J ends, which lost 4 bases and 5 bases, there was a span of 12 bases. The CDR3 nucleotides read TGCGCCAGCAGCCCCGGAGGCGGGACCGGGGAGCTGTTTTTT. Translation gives CASSPGGGTGELFF.

The CDR3 nucleotides are TGCGCCAGCAGCCAACACCCGGGACAGGGGGCCAACGAGCAGTACTTC. Protein: CASSQHPGQGANEQYF. V usage is TRBV4-1 and J usage is TRBJ2-7, with 12 bases aligning to TRBD1. Trimming cost V 2 bases and J 5 bases; bases outside gene matches: 7. The CDR3 is 16 residues long. CDR1 is MGHRA and CDR2 is YSYEKL in the germline V gene.

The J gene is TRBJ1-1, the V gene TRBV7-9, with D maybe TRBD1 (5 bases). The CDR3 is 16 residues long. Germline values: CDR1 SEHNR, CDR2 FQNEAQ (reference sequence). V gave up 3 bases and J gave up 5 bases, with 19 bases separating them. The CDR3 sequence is CASSLSSGQGGTEAFF. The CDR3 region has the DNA TGTGCCAGCAGCTTGTCCAGCGGGCAGGGAGGAACTGAAGCTTTCTTT.

The CDR3 loop is CAWTVEGQETQYF. CDR3 coding DNA: TGTGCCTGGACCGTGGAGGGCCAGGAGACCCAGTACTTC. The J gene is TRBJ2-5, the V gene TRBV30; possibly TRBD2 for D (6 bases). Germline CDR1 and CDR2: GTSNPN and SVGIG (reference sequence). This CDR3 is built from 13 residues. Trimming shortened V by 4 bases and J by 5 bases, and 14 bases separated the two germline ends. Filled out from reference TRBV30 and TRBJ2-5, the complete variable domain reads SQTIHQWPATLVQPVGSPLSLECTVEGTSNPNLYWYRQAAGRGLQLLFYSVGIGQISSEVPQNLSASRPQDRQFILSSKKLLLSDSGFYLCAWTVEGQETQYFGPGTRLLVL.